The T cell receptor (beta chain) under discussion was sequenced for a study of T-cell memory formation after mild COVID-19. The sample holds a few counts of this clonotype. Per germline, CDR1 DFQATT and CDR2 SNEGSKA (reference sequence). V gave up 3 bases and J gave up 2 bases, with 4 bases separating them. The CDR3 sequence is 11 residues long. Sample barcodes and UMIs were carried by the TCR alpha and TCR beta cDNA libraries that 5'RACE generated with constant-segment primers. TCRdb re-derived calls from the 5' RACE reads in MiXCR, one entry per CDR3 protein. The repertoire holds 150,000 or so distinct CDR3 sequences, with about 14% as singletons.

The J gene is TRBJ2-5, the V gene TRBV20-1; D unresolved. This receptor was identified in an adult woman who had mild COVID-19 (a few samples of this study predate the infection). Cell type and time point are not known. Sequenced input: PBMCs or a T cell subset sorted from them (not recorded which). CDR3 sequence (DNA): TGCAGTGCTAGCTCACAAGAGACCCAGTACTTC. This codes for CSASSQETQYF.